Each of the 25 T cell receptor beta chains below was sequenced from the same sample in a study of CD8 T cells in Susac syndrome. RNA in amounts of 0.5 to 1 ug was reverse transcribed with random hexamers. TCRdb re-derived calls from the immunoSEQ multiplex PCR reads in MiXCR, one entry per CDR3 protein. The repertoire holds more than 85,000 distinct CDR3 sequences, with around 97% as singletons. Source material: CD4+ T cells from PBMCs. All receptors derive from a human donor in good health.

V and J are TRBV24-1 and TRBJ2-3, with 7 bases fitting TRBD1. Trimming at V came to 3 bases and at J to 1 base, leaving 3 bases not matched to a gene. Germline CDR1 KGHDR, CDR2 SFDVKD. This CDR3 is built from 15 residues. CDR3 amino acids: CATSDPGQGTDTQYF. CDR3 in DNA: TGTGCCACCAGTGATCCCGGACAGGGCACAGATACGCAGTATTTT.

V and J are TRBV5-4 and TRBJ2-4; a possible D gene is TRBD1 (6 bases). CDR3 length equals 15 residues. Between the trimmed V and J ends, which lost 4 bases and 4 bases, there was a span of 15 bases. The germline gives CDR1 SGHNT, CDR2 YYREEE (reference sequence). CDR3 in amino acids: CASSPRTEGKNIQYF. The CDR3 bases are TGTGCCAGCAGCCCCCGGACAGAGGGGAAAAACATTCAGTACTTC.

This chain joins TRBV19 and TRBJ1-1, with D possibly TRBD1 on 5 matching bases. The germline V gene encodes CDR1 LNHDA and CDR2 SQIVND (reference sequence). The CDR3 covers 15 residues. Deletions cut 5 bases from V and 2 bases from J, with 15 bases between. In DNA form, the CDR3 reads TGTGCCAGTAGTGCCGCCGGGACGGCAAACACTGAAGCTTTCTTT. Protein sequence: CASSAAGTANTEAFF.

The V call is TRBV6-2 or TRBV6-3, the J call TRBJ1-1; D perhaps matches TRBD1 (6 bases). V was cut by 3 bases and J by 11 bases, with 22 bases left in between. This CDR3 has 15 residues. Germline V CDR1 and CDR2: MNHEY, SVGEGT. CDR3 sequence reads: CASSYGQGRDGRAFF. The CDR3 DNA sequence: TGTGCCAGCAGTTATGGCCAGGGGCGGGACGGCCGCGCTTTCTTT.

The V call is TRBV7-2, the J call TRBJ2-3; D call uncertain. The CDR3 contains 14 residues. The V and J ends lost 5 bases and 0 bases respectively, with 9 bases between them. The V gene's germline CDR1 is SGHTA and CDR2 FQGNSA. The CDR3 sequence: CASSAALSTDTQYF. The CDR3 DNA sequence: TGTGCCAGCAGCGCGGCACTCAGCACAGATACGCAGTATTTT.

CDR3 protein: CSALGSDATYTQYF. The CDR3 nucleotides read TGCAGTGCACTCGGCTCCGATGCGACATATACGCAGTATTTT. The chain links TRBV20-1 to TRBJ2-3, with no clear D. The germline V gene has CDR1 DFQATT and CDR2 SNEGSKA (reference sequence). Deletions cut 6 bases from V and 7 bases from J, with 20 bases between. The CDR3 extends over 14 amino acids.

V usage is TRBV6-2 or TRBV6-3 and J usage is TRBJ2-5; 13 nucleotides align to TRBD2. V trimming: 0 bases; J trimming: 1 base; junction bases outside the gene matches: 5. Germline values: CDR1 MNHEY, CDR2 SVGEGT. The CDR3 spans 18 residues. The CDR3 spells CASSYSTGTSGVQETQYF. CDR3 DNA: TGTGCCAGCAGTTACTCCACCGGGACTAGCGGGGTCCAAGAGACCCAGTACTTC.

The CDR3 is CASDRGLGNTIYF. The CDR3, as DNA: TGTGCCAGTGACAGGGGGCTGGGAAACACCATATATTTT. The chain employs TRBV28 and TRBJ1-3; 10 bases fit TRBD1. Trimming cost V 9 bases and J 4 bases; bases outside gene matches: 3. This CDR3 spans 13 amino acids. The germline CDR1 and CDR2 sequences are MDHEN and SYDVKM.

Here the CDR3 reads CASSLALGLRDRNYEQYF. Here the CDR3 DNA reads TGTGCCAGCAGCTTAGCCCTGGGCCTCCGGGACAGGAACTACGAGCAGTACTTC. The chain links TRBV7-9 to TRBJ2-7, with TRBD1 identical over 8 bases. The ends lost 0 bases at V and 3 bases at J; junction bases unmatched: 13. Germline values: CDR1 SEHNR, CDR2 FQNEAQ (reference sequence). The CDR3 contains 18 residues.

V is TRBV7-2 and J is TRBJ2-4, with 7 bases fitting TRBD2. Looked up from germline, CDR1 is SGHTA and CDR2 is FQGNSA. The CDR3 extends over 17 amino acids. V lost 1 base to trimming and J lost 2 bases; unmatched junction nucleotides: 8. As DNA, the CDR3 is TGTGCCAGCAGCTTAGTTTATTCTAGCGGTACCAAAAACATTCAGTACTTC. This encodes CASSLVYSSGTKNIQYF.

The chain joins TRBV4-3 to TRBJ2-3, with D perhaps TRBD2 (6 bases). The V and J ends lost 2 bases and 6 bases respectively, with 9 bases between them. The CDR3 is 13 amino acids. From germline, CDR1 is LGHNA and CDR2 YSLEER. This chain's CDR3 is CASSQPGADTQYF. CDR3 nucleotides: TGCGCCAGCAGCCAACCGGGAGCGGATACGCAGTATTTT.

This chain uses TRBV20-1 with TRBJ2-3; 9 bases line up with TRBD1. The CDR3 has 14 amino acids. Looked up from germline, CDR1 is DFQATT and CDR2 is SNEGSKA (reference sequence). The V gene end was trimmed by 5 bases and the J gene end by 4 bases; junction bases not matched to a gene: 7. CDR3 sequence reads: CSAAGQGNSDTQYF. In DNA form, the CDR3 reads TGCAGTGCTGCTGGACAGGGGAACTCAGATACGCAGTATTTT.

The chain combines TRBV4-1 with TRBJ1-1, with 7 bases fitting TRBD1. The CDR3 consists of 16 residues. Trimming took 2 bases from V and 1 from J; bases not matched to a gene: 7. The germline V gene encodes CDR1 MGHRA and CDR2 YSYEKL. CDR3 protein: CASSQPGQRANTEAFF. The DNA for the CDR3 is TGCGCCAGCAGCCAACCGGGACAGCGGGCGAACACTGAAGCTTTCTTT.

The chain couples TRBV20-1 to TRBJ2-1, with TRBD2 as a possible D gene (5 bases). Germline CDR1 reads DFQATT; CDR2 reads SNEGSKA (reference sequence). Trimming shortened V by 1 base and J by 4 bases, and 14 bases separated the two germline ends. This CDR3 contains 15 residues. In nucleotides, the CDR3 is TGCAGTGCTAGAGCCGGTAATAGCGAGTACAATGAGCAGTTCTTC. Protein product: CSARAGNSEYNEQFF.

The CDR3 DNA reads TGTGCCTGGAGTAGACAGGGGGACTATGGCTACACCTTC. Amino acid sequence: CAWSRQGDYGYTF. V gene TRBV30 combines with J gene TRBJ1-2, with 9 positions matching TRBD1. This CDR3 region has 13 residues. The J segment lost 3 bases and the V segment lost 2 bases, leaving 1 base of the junction unmatched. Germline V gene data show CDR1 as GTSNPN and CDR2 as SVGIG (reference sequence). Variable domain in full (rest from reference TRBV30 and TRBJ1-2): SQTIHQWPATLVQPVGSPLSLECTVEGTSNPNLYWYRQAAGRGLQLLFYSVGIGQISSEVPQNLSASRPQDRQFILSSKKLLLSDSGFYLCAWSRQGDYGYTFGSGTRLTVV.

V is TRBV20-1 and J is TRBJ2-7, with D possibly matching TRBD2 (6 bases). This CDR3 spans 12 amino acids. Germline loops: CDR1 DFQATT, CDR2 SNEGSKA (reference sequence). The V and J ends lost 3 bases and 3 bases respectively, with 9 bases between them. The DNA of the CDR3 is TGCAGTGCTAGTGGAGGGAACTACGAGCAGTACTTC. It is translated as CSASGGNYEQYF.

V gene TRBV29-1 combines with J gene TRBJ1-5; no definite D call. The CDR3 runs to 12 residues. Germline loops: CDR1 SQVTM, CDR2 ANQGSEA. The CDR3 nucleotides are TGCTTGTTTAGTCACAGCAATCAGCCCCAGCATTTT. It codes for CLFSHSNQPQHF.

The rearrangement links TRBV7-9 to TRBJ2-3; 8 bases fit TRBD1. Germline assignment: CDR1 SEHNR and CDR2 FQNEAQ (reference sequence). With 4 bases clipped from V and 6 bases from J, the junction kept 15 bases outside the gene matches. The CDR3 runs to 17 residues. CDR3 coding DNA: TGTGCCAGCAGCTCCCAACCTTTCGCAGGGGGCGCGGATACGCAGTATTTT. Translating gives CASSSQPFAGGADTQYF.

This clonotype was observed a single time. The CDR3 sequence is CASSLGVVTEAFF. CDR3 nucleotide sequence: TGCGCCAGCAGCTTGGGGGTAGTCACTGAAGCTTTCTTT. The chain has TRBV5-1 and TRBJ1-1; D gene uncertain. The CDR3 is 13 amino acids. Trimming took 0 bases from V and 4 from J, leaving 7 bases between them. Germline assignment: CDR1 SGHRS and CDR2 YFSETQ.

This clonotype is a singleton in its sample. An end of the junction differs from the germline gene, which may be a read error. V gene TRBV27 combines with J gene TRBJ2-7; TRBD2 agrees at 10 bases. CDR3 length equals 15 residues. Germline CDR1 is MNHEY and CDR2 is SMNVEV (reference sequence). CDR3: CASNPIAGGPNEQHF. The CDR3 bases are TGTGCCAGCAACCCAATAGCGGGGGGACCCAACGAGCAGCACTTC.

The chain links TRBV6-5 to TRBJ1-1; 9 bases map to TRBD1. The CDR3 has 14 residues. Germline V gene sequence: CDR1 MNHEY, CDR2 SVGAGI. With 6 bases clipped from V and 4 bases from J, the junction kept 6 bases outside the gene matches. CDR3 amino acids: CASRPDRGPTEAFF. As DNA, the CDR3 is TGTGCCAGCAGGCCGGACAGGGGTCCCACTGAAGCTTTCTTT.

The chain has TRBV19 and TRBJ1-1; D is perhaps TRBD1 (6 bases). In germline, CDR1 is LNHDA, CDR2 SQIVND (reference sequence). V was shortened by 5 bases and J by 0 bases, with 10 bases between the two germline ends. The CDR3 runs to 14 residues. CDR3 sequence: CASSLDRMNTEAFF. The CDR3 DNA reads TGTGCCAGTAGTTTGGACAGAATGAACACTGAAGCTTTCTTT.

The chain employs TRBV20-1 and TRBJ2-7, with unresolved D. Trimming pared 6 bases from V and 3 bases from J, leaving 15 bases between. The CDR3 extends over 13 amino acids. The germline V gene has CDR1 DFQATT and CDR2 SNEGSKA (reference sequence). The CDR3 nucleotides read TGCAGTGCCCGAATGGCTAGAAACTACGAGCAGTACTTC. Protein product: CSARMARNYEQYF.

CDR3 sequence reads: CSAEGRTYGYTF. For the CDR3, the DNA is TGCAGTGCTGAGGGACGGACCTATGGCTACACCTTC. The chain has TRBV20-1 and TRBJ1-2; maybe TRBD1 (5 bases). V lost 5 bases and J lost 4, with 11 bases in between. CDR1 is DFQATT, CDR2 SNEGSKA, per germline (reference sequence). CDR3 length: 12 amino acids.

CDR3 sequence: CSARAGTGIDNSPLHF. In nucleotides, the CDR3 is TGCAGTGCTAGAGCCGGGACAGGGATAGATAATTCACCCCTCCACTTT. The chain recombines TRBV20-1 with TRBJ1-6; 9 nucleotides align to TRBD1. With V trimmed by 1 base and J by 5 bases, 6 bases remained unmatched. The CDR3 length is 16 residues. Germline values: CDR1 DFQATT, CDR2 SNEGSKA (reference sequence).